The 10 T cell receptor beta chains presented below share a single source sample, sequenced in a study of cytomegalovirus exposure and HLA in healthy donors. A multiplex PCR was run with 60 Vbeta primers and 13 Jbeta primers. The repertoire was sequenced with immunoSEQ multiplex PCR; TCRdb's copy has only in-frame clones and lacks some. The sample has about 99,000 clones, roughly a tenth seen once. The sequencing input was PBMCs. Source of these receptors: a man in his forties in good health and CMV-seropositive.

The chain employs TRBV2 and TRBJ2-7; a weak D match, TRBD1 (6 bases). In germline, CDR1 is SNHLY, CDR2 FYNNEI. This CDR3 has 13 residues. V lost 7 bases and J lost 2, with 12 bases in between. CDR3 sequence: CASTWKGAYEQYF. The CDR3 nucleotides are TGTGCCAGCACTTGGAAGGGGGCCTACGAGCAGTACTTC.

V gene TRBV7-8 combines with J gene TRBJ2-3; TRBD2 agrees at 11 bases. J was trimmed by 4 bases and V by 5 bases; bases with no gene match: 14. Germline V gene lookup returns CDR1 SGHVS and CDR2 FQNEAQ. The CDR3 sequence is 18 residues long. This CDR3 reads CASSITSGGDKRADTQYF. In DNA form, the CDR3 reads TGTGCCAGCAGCATCACTAGCGGGGGCGATAAGAGGGCAGATACGCAGTATTTT.

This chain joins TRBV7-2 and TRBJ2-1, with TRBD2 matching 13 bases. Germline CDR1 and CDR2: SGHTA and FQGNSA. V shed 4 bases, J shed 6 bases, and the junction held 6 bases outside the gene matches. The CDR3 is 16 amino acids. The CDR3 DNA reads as TGTGCCAGCAGCTCCCCGGGACTAGCGGGACCCAATGAGCAGTTCTTC. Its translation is CASSSPGLAGPNEQFF.

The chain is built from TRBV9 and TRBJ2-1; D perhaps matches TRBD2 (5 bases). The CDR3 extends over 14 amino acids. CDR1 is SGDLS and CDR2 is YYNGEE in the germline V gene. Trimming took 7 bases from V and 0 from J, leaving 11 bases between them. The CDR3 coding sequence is TGTGCCAGCGGGCGGGTAAGCTCCTACAATGAGCAGTTCTTC. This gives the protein CASGRVSSYNEQFF.

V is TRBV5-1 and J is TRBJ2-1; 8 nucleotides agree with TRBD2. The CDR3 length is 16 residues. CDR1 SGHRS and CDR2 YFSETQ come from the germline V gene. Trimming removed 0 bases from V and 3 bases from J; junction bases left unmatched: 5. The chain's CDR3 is CASSLGSSGYYNEQFF. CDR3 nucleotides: TGCGCCAGCAGCTTGGGATCTAGCGGGTACTACAATGAGCAGTTCTTC.

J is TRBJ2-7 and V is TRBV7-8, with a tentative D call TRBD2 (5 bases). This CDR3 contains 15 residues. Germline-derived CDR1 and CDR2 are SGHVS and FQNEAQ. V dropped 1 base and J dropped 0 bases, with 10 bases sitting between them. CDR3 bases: TGTGCCAGCAGCTTAGGCAGGAGGTCCTCCTACGAGCAGTACTTC. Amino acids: CASSLGRRSSYEQYF.

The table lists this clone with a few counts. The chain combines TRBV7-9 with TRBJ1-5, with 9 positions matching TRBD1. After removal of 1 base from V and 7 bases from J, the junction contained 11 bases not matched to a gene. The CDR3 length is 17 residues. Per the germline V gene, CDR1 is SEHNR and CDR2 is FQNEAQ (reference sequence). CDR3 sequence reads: CASSLGTGARREQPQHF. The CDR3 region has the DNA TGTGCCAGCAGCTTAGGGACAGGGGCGAGGCGAGAGCAGCCCCAGCATTTT.

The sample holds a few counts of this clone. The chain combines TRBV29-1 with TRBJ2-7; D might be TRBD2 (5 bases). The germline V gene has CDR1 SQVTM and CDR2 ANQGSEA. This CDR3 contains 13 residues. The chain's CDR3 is CSVRRSLDDEQYF. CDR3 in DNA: TGCAGTGTGCGGAGGTCCCTCGATGACGAGCAGTACTTC.

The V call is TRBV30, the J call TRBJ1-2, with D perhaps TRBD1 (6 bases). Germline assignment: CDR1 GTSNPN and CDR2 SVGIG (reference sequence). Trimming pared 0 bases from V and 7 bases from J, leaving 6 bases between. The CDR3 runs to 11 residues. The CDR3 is CAWSVGGGYTF. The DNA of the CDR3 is TGTGCCTGGAGTGTAGGGGGTGGCTACACCTTC.

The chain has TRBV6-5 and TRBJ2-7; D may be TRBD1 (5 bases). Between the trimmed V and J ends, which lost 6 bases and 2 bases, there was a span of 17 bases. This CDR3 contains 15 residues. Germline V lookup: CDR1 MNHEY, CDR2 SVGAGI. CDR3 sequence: CASRHRKTSPYEQYF. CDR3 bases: TGTGCCAGCAGACACAGGAAAACAAGCCCCTACGAGCAGTACTTC.